This T cell receptor beta chain appears in the sequencing data of a study of CD8+ T cells in alopecia areata. Isolated RNA was reverse transcribed into cDNA used as the sequencing template. The repertoire was sequenced with immunoSEQ multiplex PCR; TCRdb's copy has only in-frame clones and lacks some. The table includes about 120,000 clones, roughly 69% detected once. CDR1 is DFQATT, CDR2 SNEGSKA, per germline (reference sequence). This CDR3 has 11 residues. The V end was cut by 3 bases, the J end by 8 bases, with 8 bases between. The material sequenced was CD4+ T cells sorted from blood. This TCR derives from a human donor in good health. V gene TRBV20-1 combines with J gene TRBJ2-1; D not resolved. For the CDR3, the DNA is TGCAGTGCTAGGGCCCTCCATGAGCAGTTCTTC. Its translation is CSARALHEQFF.